This T cell receptor (beta chain) was observed in a study of cytomegalovirus exposure and HLA in healthy donors (dated by TCRdb to the late 2010s). For the study in its entirety: According to an earlier analysis of 587 of the donors, roughly 180 million T cells yielded 95 million to 140 million unique TCR beta sequences and 276 Gb of sequence data. A handful of DR-DQ haplotypes were handled as single units for association and clustering because linkage in the cohort was strong. Along with the approximately 600-subject first cohort, a separate validation cohort of about 110 different subjects was used. About 300 gigabases of sequencing data and around 80 million unique TCR sequences made up an early release that covered over 550 HLA-typed donors. In a later analysis, previously published TCR beta repertoires from 666 donors were re-analyzed and high-resolution HLA genotyping was added so that TCR occurrence patterns could be studied. An earlier analysis of around 580 of the donors used high-throughput TCR beta sequencing to judge whether each TCR beta V gene segment behaved as functional or pseudogenic. To predict cytomegalovirus infection status, the study brought together high-throughput TCR immunosequencing, statistical association of individual TCRs with disease status, and machine learning. The study aimed to test whether cataloging public T cell receptors could reveal signatures of past pathogen exposure. All discovery cohort repertoires had been generated on a single sequencing platform. Typing coverage varied by locus: roughly 629-640 donors for A, B, C, DRB1 and DQB1; approximately 500 for DQA1; over 600 for DPA1; roughly 450 for DPB1. Genome-wide SNP genotypes for about 55% of the 666 donors were used in a later genetic analysis, which treated that subset as a discovery cohort. The later analysis used no new phenotypic data to find candidate immune exposures, relying instead on TCR beta sequences and their occurrence across donors. Among some 400 genotyped donors of the cohort, an average of around 240,000 unique TCR beta nucleotide sequences was sequenced per donor, of which 15% to 20% were non-productive. HLA typing covered class I and class II loci at four-digit resolution. Donor age, sex, ethnicity and CMV serostatus were compiled alongside the repertoire data. Using immunosequencing, the study profiled T cell repertoires from 550 to 750 subjects and related those repertoires to cytomegalovirus serostatus. Among the roughly 400 genotyped donors, around 81% belonged to the genetic ancestry cluster associated with self-reported Caucasian donors.

Libraries were constructed by the immunoSEQ multiplex PCR assay. For the multiplex PCR, a mixture combining 60 forward primers for TCR Vbeta segments and 13 reverse primers for TCR Jbeta segments was used. The CDR3 region of rearranged TCR beta genes was amplified from genomic DNA by a multiplex PCR assay. On the Illumina HiSeq System, the amplified TCR beta libraries were sequenced as 87-base-pair reads. The published analysis was carried out like this. A later analysis tallied 80 million to 95 million unique TCR beta chains across the 660 or so repertoires, and approximately 9.9 million of those chains were shared by two or more donors. Raw reads were error-corrected and collapsed into unique sequences with a nearest-neighbor algorithm that merged closely related sequences to remove PCR and sequencing errors. Alignment of CDR3 sequences to IMGT reference sequences was used to assign V, D and J gene segments. For a sequence to be retained, a match of at least six nucleotides was required to both a V gene segment and a J gene segment. A rearrangement was called productive if the CDR3 had no stop codons and remained in frame with V and J, and every other rearrangement was called non-productive. CDR3 was defined by IMGT convention, running from the second conserved V-encoded cysteine to the conserved J-encoded phenylalanine. In an earlier analysis of just under 600 of the donors, sequences lacking an unambiguous match to a single V gene segment were excluded. In an earlier analysis of roughly 600 of the donors, a V segment was called functional when productive rearrangements were above 56.7%, and segregating when the standard deviation between donors exceeded 5%. A statistical classification framework was built for diagnosing cytomegalovirus status from the catalog of TCR beta chain sequences. In a later analysis, V and J genes were assigned by comparing TCR nucleotide sequences against IMGT/GENE-DB human TR gene sequences. In a later analysis, CDR3 sequences and most-parsimonious VDJ recombination scenarios were assigned using the TCRdist pipeline. In a later analysis, each TCR beta chain was defined by its CDR3 amino acid sequence together with its V-gene family, and reads without a unique V-gene family were excluded. In a later analysis, 450 to 600 highly shared, low-generation-probability nucleotide sequences were removed to address suspected cross-contamination and a sequencing artifact. In a later analysis, a clonal expansion index was calculated for each public chain from normalized within-repertoire ranks of inferred template counts. In a later analysis, generation probabilities were computed using a VDJ recombination model fitted to out-of-frame rearrangements, and the results were checked against IGoR. In a later analysis, hypergeometric tests were used to score TCR-TCR, TCR-HLA and TCR-CMV co-occurrence, with a repertoire-size bias correction applied to TCR pairs. In a later analysis, false discovery rates were estimated by permuting HLA or CMV assignments 20 times. A later analysis grouped co-occurring TCRs with DBSCAN, adding TCRdist sequence similarity when clustering within HLA-allele-positive subsets. Co-occurrence clustering excluded repertoires with fewer than 30,000 or more than 120,000 public chains, plus five with anomalous nucleotide sharing. TCRdb's version of the immuneACCESS table is confined to in-frame rearrangements and falls short of the full clone set. An unresolved V gene accounts for under half of the shortfall where checked; the remainder is of unknown origin. From that table come the V and J calls and clone size; the DNA was used to work out D and trimming. The sample data list about 200,000 clones, and approximately 78% of these were observed just once. Jointly, the top ten make up approximately 3.8% of the sample.

In total, 600 or so healthy bone marrow donors made up the cohort. All cohort members were sampled while nominally healthy, although unrecorded immune exposures were likely present. The donor was CMV seronegative and belonged to the group of around 350 seronegative cohort members. A peripheral blood sample was provided by each donor, and peripheral blood mononuclear cells were used for TCR beta sequencing. The Qiagen DNeasy Blood Extraction Kit was used to extract genomic DNA from the blood cell samples. Points the paper makes about the study in general: The authors suggested that the approach could potentially be extended to other disease states and immunological phenotypes. At a false discovery rate of 0.05, a later analysis linked fewer than 20,000 TCR beta sequences to specific HLA alleles. Several of the top co-occurrence clusters appeared to be linked to parvovirus B19, influenza, CMV and Epstein-Barr virus, according to a later analysis. In this cohort, only TCR beta chains were sequenced, and detectable features were limited by the absence of alpha or paired-chain data. Sequencing depth was assumed to be roughly uniform across donors in the presence/absence analyses, though that assumption may not hold. Linkage disequilibrium might explain the correlated functional status among segregating V segments, but an unknown experimental factor could not be excluded. HLA typing was unavailable for some donors at each locus, so association tests used only the typed subset. In a later genetic analysis, fewer N-insertions in productive TCRs were reported among donors in an Asian-associated ancestry cluster than the roughly 700-donor mean. While some public TCRs were present in many individuals, most TCR sequences turned up only very rarely across donors. Most CMV-associated TCR beta chains appeared to be HLA-restricted in a later analysis, and the HLA associations seemed to be driven largely by CMV exposure. A group of highly shared sequence variants was considered likely to be a technical artifact of the sequencing pipeline. Broadly in line with IMGT annotations, most TCR beta V segments showed up in productive rearrangements about 87% or about 30% of the time in an earlier analysis of 450 to 600 of the donors. A further reported finding was that TCR beta sequences accurately predicted the HLA-A and HLA-B alleles for most subjects in the first cohort. According to a later analysis, TCR association rates differed among HLA loci, with DRB1 alleles showing the most associated TCRs and HLA-C alleles showing the fewest. Compared with equally common non-associated chains, HLA-associated TCR beta chains in a later analysis were more clonally expanded and had lower generation probabilities. The study gave a list of around 170 TCR beta chains associated with cytomegalovirus. Because counts were too low, around 17 rarely observed V segments, including chromosome 9 orphons, were left out of the earlier analysis of roughly 600 of the donors. V-gene and J-gene trimming of TCR beta chains was associated with a missense DCLRE1C variant in a later genetic analysis, and the association was replicated in an independent cohort. Because the 87-base-pair reads could not distinguish some IMGT-functional V segments, including TRBV6-2 and TRBV6-3, those segments were excluded. In vitro tests confirmed that three of the cytomegalovirus-associated TCR beta chains recognize cytomegalovirus antigens. Cytomegalovirus status was reported to be diagnosed by the classifier with high specificity and sensitivity in both the original and validation cohorts. For the cohort, immune exposure information was limited to CMV serostatus. When HLA alleles, especially DR and DQ, strongly co-occurred, TCR associations were difficult to assign to individual alleles.

CDR1 and CDR2 were assigned from the germline V gene (reference sequence) as LNHDA and SQIVND. V is shortened by 2 bases, J by 1 base, and the region joining them spans 5 bases. The CDR3, from cysteine to phenylalanine, totals 13 residues. Just CDR3 DNA is preserved here, 39 bases in frame from base 1. A remark on this clone: This receptor's antigen is unknown. Base qualities are not at hand, and no much larger clone is one base apart. The sample has other DNA sequences that encode this CDR3 too.

Sequencing was carried out using PBMCs. In this chain, TRBV19 is recombined with TRBJ2-5; the best D guess is TRBD1, with 5 bases matching. The TCR originated in a male donor in good health and CMV-seronegative. The nucleotide sequence reads as follows: TGTGCCAGTAGTATACAGGGCCAAGAGACCCAGTACTTC. Protein translation: CASSIQGQETQYF. The CDR3 plus the reference TRBV19 and TRBJ2-5 genes for the other parts give the full variable domain: DGGITQSPKYLFRKEGQNVTLSCEQNLNHDAMYWYRQDPGQGLRLIYYSQIVNDFQKGDIAEGYSVSREKKESFPLTVTSAQKNPTAFYLCASSIQGQETQYFGPGTRLLVL.